What follows are 20 T cell receptor beta chains derived from one specimen sequenced in a study of long-term antiretroviral therapy in people with HIV. Investigators performed immunoSEQ version v3.0 at survey level. The table came from immunoSEQ multiplex PCR; TCRdb's copy has only in-frame clones and leaves some out. Of about 39,000 clones in the sample, about 80% are singletons; the top ten hold approximately 6.5%. The sequences come from unsorted PBMCs, collected 0.6 years after starting antiretroviral therapy. The receptor source for this set is a man in his late teens or twenties with HIV.

This clone was detected a few times. The genes are TRBV7-9 and TRBJ2-2; a possible D gene is TRBD1 (6 bases). Germline assignment: CDR1 SEHNR and CDR2 FQNEAQ (reference sequence). The CDR3 covers 14 residues. Deletions cut 7 bases from V and 1 base from J, with 10 bases between. The CDR3 DNA follows: TGTGCCAGCATCGACAGGCAGAACACCGGGGAGCTGTTTTTT. This gives the protein CASIDRQNTGELFF.

The rearrangement links TRBV7-2 to TRBJ1-1, with TRBD1 as a possible D gene (5 bases). Germline CDR1 reads SGHTA; CDR2 reads FQGNSA. The V end was cut by 1 base, the J end by 10 bases, with 16 bases between. This CDR3 is built from 14 residues. For the CDR3, the DNA is TGTGCCAGCAGCTTAGACGGGGCCCGCCGTGGAGCTTTCTTT. This translates into CASSLDGARRGAFF.

This clone was observed once. The chain carries TRBV19 and TRBJ2-6, with TRBD2 matching 7 bases. Germline-derived CDR1 and CDR2 are LNHDA and SQIVND (reference sequence). J was trimmed by 0 bases and V by 10 bases; bases with no gene match: 6. This CDR3 is 15 amino acids long. CDR3 in DNA: TGTGCCACTCTAGCGGAGTTCTCTGGGGCCAACGTCCTGACTTTC. Amino acids: CATLAEFSGANVLTF. The whole variable domain, remainder taken from reference TRBV19 and TRBJ2-6, is DGGITQSPKYLFRKEGQNVTLSCEQNLNHDAMYWYRQDPGQGLRLIYYSQIVNDFQKGDIAEGYSVSREKKESFPLTVTSAQKNPTAFYLCATLAEFSGANVLTFGAGSRLTVL.

This clone is medium-sized (0.01 to 0.1%). The chain uses TRBV27 and TRBJ1-5, with no clear D. Per the germline V gene, CDR1 is MNHEY and CDR2 is SMNVEV (reference sequence). The ends were cut back, 4 bases at V and 9 bases at J, with 16 bases in the middle. This CDR3 comprises 14 residues. Written as DNA, the CDR3 is TGTGCCAGCAGTTATAGCGGGCTGGTTGGGCCCCAGCATTTT. As protein: CASSYSGLVGPQHF.

This clone is a singleton in its sample. The V call is TRBV21-1, the J call TRBJ2-7; no check of the table's D call, TRBD2, against the DNA was made. TRBV21-1 is labeled a pseudogene. The CDR3 runs 15 residues. CDR3 DNA sequence: TGTGCCAGCAGCACTTCGACTAGCGGGAGAAACGAGCAGTACTTC. It yields the protein CASSTSTSGRNEQYF.

The chain has TRBV7-9 and TRBJ1-2; TRBD1 matches at 7 bases. The germline V gene has CDR1 SEHNR and CDR2 FQNEAQ (reference sequence). The CDR3 is 14 amino acids. With 5 bases clipped from V and 4 bases from J, the junction kept 7 bases outside the gene matches. CDR3: CASSPPGTVYGYTF. The CDR3 DNA follows: TGTGCCAGCAGCCCCCCAGGGACAGTCTATGGCTACACCTTC.

This clone has only a few counts. The chain employs TRBV2 and TRBJ2-1; the D gene is possibly TRBD2 (6 bases). The CDR3 is 15 amino acids. The V gene lost 7 bases and the J gene lost 5 bases, with 18 bases spanning the gap. Per the germline V gene, CDR1 is SNHLY and CDR2 is FYNNEI. CDR3 sequence: CASTEGYGTHNEQFF. CDR3 coding DNA: TGTGCCAGCACCGAAGGGTATGGGACTCACAATGAGCAGTTCTTC.

The table lists this clone with a few counts. The V gene is TRBV28, the J gene TRBJ2-2, with a weak D call TRBD1 (5 bases). In germline, CDR1 is MDHEN, CDR2 SYDVKM. The CDR3 has 15 amino acids. V shed 5 bases and J shed 2 bases, with 12 bases lying between them. CDR3 protein: CASSTRQLNTGELFF. The CDR3 DNA is TGTGCCAGCAGTACGAGACAGTTAAACACCGGGGAGCTGTTTTTT.

This rearrangement joins TRBV6-6 to TRBJ2-1; maybe TRBD2 (6 bases). The CDR3 runs to 11 residues. Trimming stripped 7 bases from V and 15 bases from J, with 16 bases between. The germline CDR1 and CDR2 sequences are MNHNY and SVGAGI (reference sequence). The CDR3 coding sequence is TGTGCCAGCACCACCGCGGGGCCAACGTTCTTC. It yields the protein CASTTAGPTFF.

The V gene is TRBV28, the J gene TRBJ2-1, with 8 nucleotides matching TRBD2. The CDR3 spans 15 residues. V shed 5 bases and J 2 bases; nucleotides not matched to a gene: 5. Looked up from germline, CDR1 is MDHEN and CDR2 is SYDVKM. CDR3 sequence reads: CASSTLGRAYNEQFF. Written as DNA, the CDR3 is TGTGCCAGCAGTACTCTCGGGAGGGCCTACAATGAGCAGTTCTTC. The full variable domain, completed using reference TRBV28 and TRBJ2-1, is DVKVTQSSRYLVKRTGEKVFLECVQDMDHENMFWYRQDPGLGLRLIYFSYDVKMKEKGDIPEGYSVSREKKERFSLILESASTNQTSMYLCASSTLGRAYNEQFFGPGTRLTVL.

J is TRBJ2-7 and V is TRBV6-1, with D unresolved. V was trimmed by 7 bases and J by 3 bases, leaving 13 bases between them. This CDR3 has 13 residues. Germline V gives CDR1 MNHNS, CDR2 SASEGT. The CDR3 sequence: CASTKYQDYEQYF. In DNA form, the CDR3 reads TGTGCCAGCACCAAGTACCAAGACTACGAGCAGTACTTC.

The sample holds one count of this clone. The J gene is TRBJ1-3, the V gene TRBV5-1; 7 positions agree with TRBD1. CDR1 is SGHRS, CDR2 YFSETQ, per germline. J lost 2 bases, V lost 2 bases, and 4 bases had no gene match. CDR3 size: 15 residues. The CDR3 DNA reads TGCGCCAGCAGCTTACAGGGGCCAGCTGGAAACACCATATATTTT. The encoded protein is CASSLQGPAGNTIYF.

As DNA, the CDR3 is TGTGCCAGCAGCGGAGGACTAGCGGCACCCTACGAGCAGTACTTC. It codes for CASSGGLAAPYEQYF. V and J are TRBV2 and TRBJ2-7; 10 bases align to TRBD2. Germline V gene sequence: CDR1 SNHLY, CDR2 FYNNEI. V lost 6 bases, J lost 2 bases, and 7 bases stayed unmatched. The CDR3 is 15 residues long.

This chain joins TRBV2 and TRBJ2-6; a possible D gene is TRBD2 (6 bases). This CDR3 is 17 amino acids long. Trimming took 8 bases from V and 4 from J, leaving 21 bases between them. Germline V gene sequence: CDR1 SNHLY, CDR2 FYNNEI. The CDR3 loop is CASYPSGGDSGANVLTF. CDR3 DNA: TGTGCCAGCTATCCTTCCGGCGGGGACTCCGGGGCCAACGTCCTGACTTTC. Combining the CDR3 with reference TRBV2 and TRBJ2-6 gives the whole variable domain EPEVTQTPSHQVTQMGQEVILRCVPISNHLYFYWYRQILGQKVEFLVSFYNNEISEKSEIFDDQFSVERPDGSNFTLKIRSTKLEDSAMYFCASYPSGGDSGANVLTFGAGSRLTVL.

This chain connects TRBV5-5 to TRBJ1-3; 8 positions agree with TRBD1. This CDR3 has 14 amino acids. Looked up from germline, CDR1 is SGHKS and CDR2 is YYEKEE (reference sequence). V was clipped by 4 bases and J by 2 bases; unmatched bases: 2. The CDR3 DNA sequence: TGTGCCAGCAGCCCGACAGGGGCTGGAAACACCATATATTTT. It specifies CASSPTGAGNTIYF.

This sequence joins TRBV19 and TRBJ2-2; no clear D gene. The CDR3 is 11 residues long. CDR1 is LNHDA, CDR2 SQIVND, per germline (reference sequence). Trimming left V 7 bases short and J 5 bases short, with 5 bases between. The chain's CDR3 is CASKRTGELFF. DNA of the CDR3: TGTGCCAGTAAAAGAACCGGGGAGCTGTTTTTT.

The chain couples TRBV6-5 to TRBJ2-7, with 7 bases fitting TRBD1. Per germline, CDR1 MNHEY and CDR2 SVGAGI. The V gene end was trimmed by 10 bases and the J gene end by 1 base; junction bases not matched to a gene: 4. This CDR3 comprises 12 residues. The CDR3 loop is CATRDSSYEQYF. DNA of the CDR3: TGTGCCACTCGGGACAGTTCCTACGAGCAGTACTTC.

V and J are TRBV6-5 and TRBJ1-1; possible D gene TRBD1, 6 bases. Germline CDR1 reads MNHEY; CDR2 reads SVGAGI. Between the trimmed V and J ends, which lost 5 bases and 5 bases, there was a span of 15 bases. The length of the CDR3 is 14 residues. CDR3 region: CASSTTWGRTEAFF. The CDR3 DNA reads as TGTGCCAGCAGTACTACGTGGGGGCGGACTGAAGCTTTCTTT.

The genes are TRBV6-1 and TRBJ2-1; TRBD1 is a possible D gene (5 bases). The ends were cut back, 7 bases at V and 2 bases at J, with 15 bases in the middle. CDR1 and CDR2 from the germline V gene are MNHNS and SASEGT. This CDR3 comprises 15 residues. Here the CDR3 DNA reads TGTGCCAGCAATGCTATTGGGGCCACCTACAATGAGCAGTTCTTC. It specifies CASNAIGATYNEQFF.

V and J are TRBV7-9 and TRBJ2-1; the match to TRBD1 covers 9 bases. Germline lookup yields CDR1 SEHNR and CDR2 FQNEAQ (reference sequence). With 3 bases clipped from V and 7 bases from J, the junction kept 7 bases outside the gene matches. The CDR3 sequence is 15 residues long. The CDR3 sequence is CASSLVGQGSNEQFF. CDR3 DNA: TGTGCCAGCAGCTTGGTGGGACAGGGATCTAATGAGCAGTTCTTC.